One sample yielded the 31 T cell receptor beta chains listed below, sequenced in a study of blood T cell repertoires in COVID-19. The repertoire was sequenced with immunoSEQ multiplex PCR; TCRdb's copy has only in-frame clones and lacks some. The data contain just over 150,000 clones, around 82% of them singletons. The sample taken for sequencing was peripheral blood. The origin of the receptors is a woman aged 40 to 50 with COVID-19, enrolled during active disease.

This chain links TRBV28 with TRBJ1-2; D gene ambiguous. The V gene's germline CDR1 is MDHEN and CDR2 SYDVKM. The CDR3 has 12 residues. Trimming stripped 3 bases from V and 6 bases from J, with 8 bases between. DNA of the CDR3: TGTGCCAGCAGTTTTCGTGTCGATGGCTACACCTTC. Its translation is CASSFRVDGYTF.

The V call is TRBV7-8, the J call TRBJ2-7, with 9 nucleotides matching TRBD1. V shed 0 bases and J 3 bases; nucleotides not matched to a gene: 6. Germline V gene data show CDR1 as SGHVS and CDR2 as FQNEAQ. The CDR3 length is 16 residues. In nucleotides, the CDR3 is TGTGCCAGCAGCTTAGCGGGGGGACAGGGCTACTACGAGCAGTACGTC. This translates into CASSLAGGQGYYEQYV.

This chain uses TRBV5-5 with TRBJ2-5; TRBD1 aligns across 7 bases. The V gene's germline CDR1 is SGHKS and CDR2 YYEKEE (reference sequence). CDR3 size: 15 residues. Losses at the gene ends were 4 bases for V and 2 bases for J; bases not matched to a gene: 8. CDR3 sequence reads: CASSRKPGQQETQYF. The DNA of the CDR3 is TGTGCCAGCAGCCGCAAACCGGGACAGCAAGAGACCCAGTACTTC.

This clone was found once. The CDR3 DNA follows: TGCGCCAGCAGCTGGTCCCCTAGCGGGAGGGACACAGATACGCAGTATTTT. Protein: CASSWSPSGRDTDTQYF. J is TRBJ2-3 and V is TRBV5-1; 12 nucleotides line up with TRBD2. The V segment lost 3 bases and the J segment 2 bases; nucleotides outside the gene matches: 7. Germline lookup yields CDR1 SGHRS and CDR2 YFSETQ. The CDR3 runs 17 residues.

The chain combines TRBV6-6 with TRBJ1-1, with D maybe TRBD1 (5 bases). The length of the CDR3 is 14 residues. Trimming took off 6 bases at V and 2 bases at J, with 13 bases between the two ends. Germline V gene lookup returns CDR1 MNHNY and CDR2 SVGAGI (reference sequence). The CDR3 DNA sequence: TGTGCCAGCAGCCGAATGCAGGGTAACACTGAAGCTTTCTTT. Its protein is CASSRMQGNTEAFF.

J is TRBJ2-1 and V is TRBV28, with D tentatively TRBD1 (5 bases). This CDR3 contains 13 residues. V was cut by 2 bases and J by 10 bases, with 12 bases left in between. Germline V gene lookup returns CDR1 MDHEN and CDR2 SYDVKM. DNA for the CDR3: TGTGCCAGCAGTTTACGCAACAAGGGGGAGCAGTTCTTC. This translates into CASSLRNKGEQFF.

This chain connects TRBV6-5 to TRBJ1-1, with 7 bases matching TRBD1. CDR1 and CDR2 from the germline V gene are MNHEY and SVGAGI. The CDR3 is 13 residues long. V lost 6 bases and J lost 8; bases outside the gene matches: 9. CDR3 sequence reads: CASRGQSVYEAFF. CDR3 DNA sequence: TGTGCCAGCAGGGGACAGTCAGTCTACGAAGCTTTCTTT.

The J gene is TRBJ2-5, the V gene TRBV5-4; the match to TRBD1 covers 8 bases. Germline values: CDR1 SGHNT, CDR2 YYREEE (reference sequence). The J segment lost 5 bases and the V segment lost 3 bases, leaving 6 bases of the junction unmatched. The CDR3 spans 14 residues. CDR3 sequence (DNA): TGTGCCAGCAGCTCAGACAGGGGAACGGAGACCCAGTACTTC. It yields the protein CASSSDRGTETQYF.

CDR3 loop: CASSPGTSPYEQYF. The CDR3 DNA follows: TGTGCCAGCAGCCCCGGGACTAGTCCCTACGAGCAGTACTTC. J is TRBJ2-7 and V is TRBV27; TRBD2 aligns across 8 bases. V was clipped by 6 bases and J by 2 bases; unmatched bases: 6. Germline V gene sequence: CDR1 MNHEY, CDR2 SMNVEV (reference sequence). The CDR3 contains 14 residues.

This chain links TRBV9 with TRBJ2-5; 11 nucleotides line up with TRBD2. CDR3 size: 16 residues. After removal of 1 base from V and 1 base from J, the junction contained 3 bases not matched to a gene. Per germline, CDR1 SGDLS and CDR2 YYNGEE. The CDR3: CASSVLAGGFQETQYF. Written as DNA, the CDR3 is TGTGCCAGCAGCGTACTAGCGGGGGGCTTCCAAGAGACCCAGTACTTC.

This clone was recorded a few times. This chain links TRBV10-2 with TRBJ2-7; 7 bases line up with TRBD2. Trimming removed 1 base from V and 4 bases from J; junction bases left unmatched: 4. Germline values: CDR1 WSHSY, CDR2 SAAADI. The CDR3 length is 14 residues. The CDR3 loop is CASSEWKGGYEQYF. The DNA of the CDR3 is TGCGCCAGCAGTGAGTGGAAGGGAGGGTACGAGCAGTACTTC.

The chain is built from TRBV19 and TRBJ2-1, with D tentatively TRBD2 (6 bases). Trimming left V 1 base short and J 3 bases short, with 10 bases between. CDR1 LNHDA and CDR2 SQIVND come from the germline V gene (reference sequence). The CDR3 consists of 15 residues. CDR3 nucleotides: TGTGCCAGTAGTATAGGGTCGGGGGTCTACAATGAGCAGTTCTTC. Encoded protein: CASSIGSGVYNEQFF.

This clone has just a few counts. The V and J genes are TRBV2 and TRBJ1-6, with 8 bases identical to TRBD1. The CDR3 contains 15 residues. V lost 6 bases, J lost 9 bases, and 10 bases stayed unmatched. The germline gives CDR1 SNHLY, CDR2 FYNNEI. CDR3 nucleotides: TGTGCCAGCAGGGCGGACAGGGATTCCACTTCACCCCTCCACTTT. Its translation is CASRADRDSTSPLHF.

In DNA form, the CDR3 reads TGTGCCAGTAGTATAGGGGGCGGATATAATTCACCCCTCCACTTT. It yields the protein CASSIGGGYNSPLHF. V is TRBV19 and J is TRBJ1-6; tentatively, D is TRBD1 (5 bases). Trimming stripped 1 base from V and 4 bases from J, with 8 bases between. Germline V gene data show CDR1 as LNHDA and CDR2 as SQIVND (reference sequence). The length of the CDR3 is 15 residues.

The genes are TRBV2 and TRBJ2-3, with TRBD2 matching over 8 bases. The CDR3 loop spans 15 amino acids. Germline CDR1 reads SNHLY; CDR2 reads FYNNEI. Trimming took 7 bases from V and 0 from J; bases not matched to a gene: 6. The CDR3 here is CASKPQRGSTDTQYF. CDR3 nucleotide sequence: TGTGCCAGCAAGCCTCAGCGGGGGAGCACAGATACGCAGTATTTT.

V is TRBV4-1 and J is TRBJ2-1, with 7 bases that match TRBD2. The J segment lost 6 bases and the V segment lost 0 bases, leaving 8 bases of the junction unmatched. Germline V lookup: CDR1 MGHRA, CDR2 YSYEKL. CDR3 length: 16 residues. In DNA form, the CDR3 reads TGCGCCAGCAGCCAAGATGGAAGACTAGCTGGCAATGAGCAGTTCTTC. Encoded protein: CASSQDGRLAGNEQFF.

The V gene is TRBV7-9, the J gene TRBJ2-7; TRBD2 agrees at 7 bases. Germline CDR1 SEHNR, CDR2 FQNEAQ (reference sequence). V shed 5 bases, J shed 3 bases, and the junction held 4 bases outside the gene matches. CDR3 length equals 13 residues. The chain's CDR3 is CASSPGLVYEQYF. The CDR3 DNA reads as TGTGCCAGCAGCCCAGGACTAGTCTACGAGCAGTACTTC.

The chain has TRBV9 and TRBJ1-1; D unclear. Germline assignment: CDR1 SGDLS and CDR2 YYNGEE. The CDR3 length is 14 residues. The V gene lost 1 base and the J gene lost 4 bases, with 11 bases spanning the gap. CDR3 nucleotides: TGTGCCAGCAGCGTACGGTCGGGGAGCACTGAAGCTTTCTTT. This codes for CASSVRSGSTEAFF.

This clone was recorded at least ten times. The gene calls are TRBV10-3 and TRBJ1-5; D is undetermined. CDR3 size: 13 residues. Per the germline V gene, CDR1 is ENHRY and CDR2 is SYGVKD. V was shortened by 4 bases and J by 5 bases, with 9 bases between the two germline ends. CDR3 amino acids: CAISGEGDQPQHF. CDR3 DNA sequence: TGTGCCATCAGTGGGGAGGGAGATCAGCCCCAGCATTTT.

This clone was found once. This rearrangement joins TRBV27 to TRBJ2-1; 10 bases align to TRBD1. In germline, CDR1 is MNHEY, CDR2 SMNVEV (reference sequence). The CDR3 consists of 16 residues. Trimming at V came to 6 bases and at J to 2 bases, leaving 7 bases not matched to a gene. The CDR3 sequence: CASRLGTGDPYNEQFF. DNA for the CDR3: TGTGCCAGCAGACTCGGGACAGGGGACCCCTACAATGAGCAGTTCTTC.

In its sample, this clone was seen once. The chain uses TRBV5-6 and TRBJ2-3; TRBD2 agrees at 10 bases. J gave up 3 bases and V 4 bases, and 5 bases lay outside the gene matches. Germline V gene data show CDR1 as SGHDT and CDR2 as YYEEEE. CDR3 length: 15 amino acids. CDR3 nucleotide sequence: TGTGCCAGCAGCACAGGACTAGCGGATACAGATACGCAGTATTTT. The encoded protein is CASSTGLADTDTQYF. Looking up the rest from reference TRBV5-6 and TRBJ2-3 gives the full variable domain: DAGVTQSPTHLIKTRGQQVTLRCSPKSGHDTVSWYQQALGQGPQFIFQYYEEEERQRGNFPDRFSGHQFPNYSSELNVNALLLGDSALYLCASSTGLADTDTQYFGPGTRLTVL.

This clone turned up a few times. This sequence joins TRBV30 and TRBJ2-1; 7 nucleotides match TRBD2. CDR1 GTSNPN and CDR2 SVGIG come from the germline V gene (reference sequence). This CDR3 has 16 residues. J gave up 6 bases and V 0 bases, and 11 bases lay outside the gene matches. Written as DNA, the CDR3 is TGTGCCTGGAGTGTATGGTCTGCGGGAGCAAGCAATGAGCAGTTCTTC. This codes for CAWSVWSAGASNEQFF.

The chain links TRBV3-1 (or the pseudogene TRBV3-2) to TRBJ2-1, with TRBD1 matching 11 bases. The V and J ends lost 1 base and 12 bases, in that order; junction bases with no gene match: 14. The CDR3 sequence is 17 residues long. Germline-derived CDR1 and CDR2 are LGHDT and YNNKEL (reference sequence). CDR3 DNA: TGTGCCAGCAGCCAAGGGTTCTCCGGACAGGGGGCGATTCGGCAGTTCTTC. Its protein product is CASSQGFSGQGAIRQFF.

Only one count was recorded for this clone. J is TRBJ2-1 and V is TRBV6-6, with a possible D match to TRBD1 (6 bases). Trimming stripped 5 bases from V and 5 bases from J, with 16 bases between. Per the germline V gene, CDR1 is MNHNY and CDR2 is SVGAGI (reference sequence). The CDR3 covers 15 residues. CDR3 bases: TGTGCCAGCAGTCGATCTATGACAGGACACAATGAGCAGTTCTTC. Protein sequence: CASSRSMTGHNEQFF.

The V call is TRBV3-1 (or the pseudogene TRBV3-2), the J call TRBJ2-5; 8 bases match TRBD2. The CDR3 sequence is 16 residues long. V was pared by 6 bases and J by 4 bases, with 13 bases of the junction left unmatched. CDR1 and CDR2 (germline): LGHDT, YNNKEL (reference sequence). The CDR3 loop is CASRDEREHLGETQYF. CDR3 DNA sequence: TGTGCCAGCAGAGACGAGCGGGAGCACCTCGGAGAGACCCAGTACTTC.

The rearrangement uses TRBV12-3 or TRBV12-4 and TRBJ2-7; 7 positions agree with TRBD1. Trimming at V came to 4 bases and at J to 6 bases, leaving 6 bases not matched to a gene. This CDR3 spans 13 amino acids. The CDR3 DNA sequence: TGTGCCAGCAGTTGGGACAGCCCCATCGAGCAGTACTTC. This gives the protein CASSWDSPIEQYF.

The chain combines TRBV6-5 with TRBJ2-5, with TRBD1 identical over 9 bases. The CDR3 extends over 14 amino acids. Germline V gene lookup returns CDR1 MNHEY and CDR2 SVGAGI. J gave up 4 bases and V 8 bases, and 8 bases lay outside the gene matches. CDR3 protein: CASLDRGVTETQYF. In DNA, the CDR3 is TGTGCCAGCCTAGACAGGGGGGTAACAGAGACCCAGTACTTC.

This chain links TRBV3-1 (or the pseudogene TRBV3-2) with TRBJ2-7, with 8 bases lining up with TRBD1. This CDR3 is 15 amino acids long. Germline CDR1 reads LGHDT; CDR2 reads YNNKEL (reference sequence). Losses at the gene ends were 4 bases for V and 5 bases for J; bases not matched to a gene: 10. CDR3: CASSRGGRGLNEQYF. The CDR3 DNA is TGTGCCAGCAGCCGAGGGGGCAGGGGGCTGAACGAGCAGTACTTC.

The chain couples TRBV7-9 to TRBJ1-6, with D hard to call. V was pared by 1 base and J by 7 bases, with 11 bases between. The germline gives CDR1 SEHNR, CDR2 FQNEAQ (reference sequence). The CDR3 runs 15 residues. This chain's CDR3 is CASSLVGGINSPLHF. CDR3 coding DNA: TGTGCCAGCAGCTTAGTTGGCGGGATCAATTCACCCCTCCACTTT. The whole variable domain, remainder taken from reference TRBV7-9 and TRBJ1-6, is DTGVSQNPRHKITKRGQNVTFRCDPISEHNRLYWYRQTLGQGPEFLTYFQNEAQLEKSRLLSDRFSAERPKGSFSTLEIQRTEQGDSAMYLCASSLVGGINSPLHFGNGTRLTVT.

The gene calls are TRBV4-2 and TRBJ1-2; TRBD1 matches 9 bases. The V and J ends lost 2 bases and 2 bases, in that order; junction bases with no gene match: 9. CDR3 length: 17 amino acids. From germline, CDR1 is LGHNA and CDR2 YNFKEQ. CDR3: CASSQSMDRGLNYGYTF. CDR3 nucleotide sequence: TGTGCCAGCAGCCAATCTATGGACAGGGGATTAAACTATGGCTACACCTTC.

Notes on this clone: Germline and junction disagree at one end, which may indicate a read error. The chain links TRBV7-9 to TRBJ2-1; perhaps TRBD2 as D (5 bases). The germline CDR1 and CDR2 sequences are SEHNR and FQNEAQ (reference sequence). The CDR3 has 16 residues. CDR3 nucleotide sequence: TGTGCCAGCAGATTAGTAGCCGGGATGGGTTACAATGAGCAGTTCTTC. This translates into CASRLVAGMGYNEQFF.